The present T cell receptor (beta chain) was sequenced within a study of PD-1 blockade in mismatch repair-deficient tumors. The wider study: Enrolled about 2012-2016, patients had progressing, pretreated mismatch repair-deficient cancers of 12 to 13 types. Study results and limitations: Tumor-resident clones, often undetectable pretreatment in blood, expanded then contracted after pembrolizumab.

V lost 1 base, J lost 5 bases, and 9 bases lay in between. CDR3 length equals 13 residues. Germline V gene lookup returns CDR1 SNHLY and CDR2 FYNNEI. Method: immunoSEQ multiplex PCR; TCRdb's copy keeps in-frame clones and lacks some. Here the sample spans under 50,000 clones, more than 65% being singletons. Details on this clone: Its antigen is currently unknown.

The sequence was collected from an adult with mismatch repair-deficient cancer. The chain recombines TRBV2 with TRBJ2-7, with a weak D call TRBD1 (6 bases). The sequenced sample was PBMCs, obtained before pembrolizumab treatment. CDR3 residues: CASSEGTVHEQYF. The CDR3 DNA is TGTGCCAGCAGTGAAGGGACAGTCCACGAGCAGTACTTC.